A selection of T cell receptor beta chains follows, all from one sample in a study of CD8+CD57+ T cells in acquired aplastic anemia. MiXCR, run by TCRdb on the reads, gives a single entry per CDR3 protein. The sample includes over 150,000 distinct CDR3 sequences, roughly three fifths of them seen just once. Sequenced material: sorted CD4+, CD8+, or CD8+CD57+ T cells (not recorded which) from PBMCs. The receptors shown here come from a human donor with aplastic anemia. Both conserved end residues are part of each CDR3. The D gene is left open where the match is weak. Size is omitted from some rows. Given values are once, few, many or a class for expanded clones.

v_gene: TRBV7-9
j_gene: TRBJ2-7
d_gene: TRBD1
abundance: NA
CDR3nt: TGTGCCAGCAGCTTCGGACAGGGTTTCGTCGACGAGCAGTACTTC
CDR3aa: CASSFGQGFVDEQYF

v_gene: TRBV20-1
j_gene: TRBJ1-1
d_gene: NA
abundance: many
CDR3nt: TGCAGTGCTAGGTTCCTGGGGACGAACACTGAAGCTTTCTTT
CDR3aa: CSARFLGTNTEAFF

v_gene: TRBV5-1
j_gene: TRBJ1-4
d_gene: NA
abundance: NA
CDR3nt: TGCGCCAGCAGCTTGGGGGAGGTCACTAATGAAAAACTGTTTTTT
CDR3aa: CASSLGEVTNEKLFF

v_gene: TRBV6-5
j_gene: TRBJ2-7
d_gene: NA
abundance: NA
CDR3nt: TGTGCCAGCAGCCTAATTTGGGACCACTCCTACGAGCAGTACTTC
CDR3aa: CASSLIWDHSYEQYF

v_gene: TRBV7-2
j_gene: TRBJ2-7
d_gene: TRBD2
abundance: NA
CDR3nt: TGTGCCAGCAGCCAAGGGCGGGGGTACGTGCAGTACTTC
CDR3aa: CASSQGRGYVQYF

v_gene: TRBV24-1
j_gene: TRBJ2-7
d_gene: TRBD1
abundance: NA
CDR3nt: TGTGCCACCAGTGACCCCGTAGGGGGCGGAAAGCAGTACTTC
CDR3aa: CATSDPVGGGKQYF

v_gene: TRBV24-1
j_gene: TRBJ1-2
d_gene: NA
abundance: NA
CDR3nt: TGTGCCACCAGTGAGGGTCCTAACTATGGCTACACCTTC
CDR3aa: CATSEGPNYGYTF

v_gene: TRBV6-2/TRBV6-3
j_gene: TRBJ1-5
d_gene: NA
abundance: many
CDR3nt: TGTGCCAGCGCCAGGACGAGTCAGCCCCAGCATTTT
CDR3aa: CASARTSQPQHF

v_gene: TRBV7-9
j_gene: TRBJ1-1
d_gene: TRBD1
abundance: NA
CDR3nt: TGCGCCAGCAGCCAGGCAGGGACAGGGCTGGACACTGAAGCTTTCTTT
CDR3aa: CASSQAGTGLDTEAFF

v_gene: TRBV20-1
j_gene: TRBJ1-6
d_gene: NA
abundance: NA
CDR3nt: TGCAGTGCTAGAAAACTCGACGAGGGATATAATTCACCCCTCCACTTT
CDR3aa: CSARKLDEGYNSPLHF

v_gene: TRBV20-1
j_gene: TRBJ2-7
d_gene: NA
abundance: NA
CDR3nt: TGCAGTGCTACGGATAATTCCTACGAGCAGTACTTC
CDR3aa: CSATDNSYEQYF

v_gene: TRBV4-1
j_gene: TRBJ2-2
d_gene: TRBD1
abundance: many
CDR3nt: TGCGCCAGCAGCCAACGGACAGGGACCGGGGAGCTGTTTTTT
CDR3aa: CASSQRTGTGELFF

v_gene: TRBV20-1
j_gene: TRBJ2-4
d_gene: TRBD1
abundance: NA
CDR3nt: TGCAGTGCTAGGGCAGGGGGAGAAAACATTCAGTACTTC
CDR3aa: CSARAGGENIQYF

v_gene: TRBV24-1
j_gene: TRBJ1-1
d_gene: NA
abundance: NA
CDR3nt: TGTGCCACCAGTGACCCTGCGACGGGTGACAAAGCTTTCTTT
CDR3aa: CATSDPATGDKAFF

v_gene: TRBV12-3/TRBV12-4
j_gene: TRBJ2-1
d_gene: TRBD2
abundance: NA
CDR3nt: TGTGCCAGCAGTGACGGGCGGGGGGCGCACAATGAGCAGTTCTTC
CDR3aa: CASSDGRGAHNEQFF

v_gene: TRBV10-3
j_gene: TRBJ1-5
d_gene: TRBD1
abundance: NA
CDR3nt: TGTGCCATCAGCGGCGGGGGACAGGGGGCAAATCAGCCCCAGCATTTT
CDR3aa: CAISGGGQGANQPQHF

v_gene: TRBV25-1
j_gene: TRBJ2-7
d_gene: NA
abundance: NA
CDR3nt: TGTGCTAGAGACCCCCAGGGCGGGGACTACGAGCAGTACTTC
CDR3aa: CARDPQGGDYEQYF

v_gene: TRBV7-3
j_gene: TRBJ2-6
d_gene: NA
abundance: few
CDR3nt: TGTGCCAGCAGCTTGCTGGGCGGGGCCAACGTCCTGACTTTC
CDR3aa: CASSLLGGANVLTF

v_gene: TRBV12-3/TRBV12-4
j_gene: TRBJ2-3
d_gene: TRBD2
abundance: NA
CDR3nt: TGTGCCAGCAGTCAACGGGACTACGGGCATACGCAGTATTTT
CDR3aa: CASSQRDYGHTQYF

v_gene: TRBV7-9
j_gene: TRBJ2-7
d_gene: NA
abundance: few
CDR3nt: TGTGCCAGCAGCTTAGGTTCGGGGAACGAGCAGTACTTC
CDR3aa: CASSLGSGNEQYF

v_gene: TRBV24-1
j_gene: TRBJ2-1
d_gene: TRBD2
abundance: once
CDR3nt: TGTGCCACCAGTAGCGGGGGGGCCGGTGAGCAGTTCTTC
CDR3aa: CATSSGGAGEQFF

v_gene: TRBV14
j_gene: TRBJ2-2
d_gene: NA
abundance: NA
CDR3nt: TGTGCCAGCAGCCCCCAACATGCACTGGTCCCCGGGGAGCTGTTTTTT
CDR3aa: CASSPQHALVPGELFF

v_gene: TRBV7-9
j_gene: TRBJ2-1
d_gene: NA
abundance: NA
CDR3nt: TGTGCCAGCAGCGCACGCAGCTCCTACAATGAGCAGTTCTTC
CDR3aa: CASSARSSYNEQFF

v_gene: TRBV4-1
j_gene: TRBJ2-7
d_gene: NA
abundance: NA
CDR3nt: TGCGCCAGCAGCCAAGGTGCGACAGGTAGTGTCGAGCAGTACTTC
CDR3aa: CASSQGATGSVEQYF

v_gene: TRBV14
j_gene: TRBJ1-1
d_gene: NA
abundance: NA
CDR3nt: TGTGCCAGCAGCCAAGAATTAGCAGGCTCGGCTTTCTTT
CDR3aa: CASSQELAGSAFF

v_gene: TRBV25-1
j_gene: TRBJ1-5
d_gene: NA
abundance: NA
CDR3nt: TGTGCCAGCAGTGTGACAGGACAGAATCAGCCCCAGCATTTT
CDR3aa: CASSVTGQNQPQHF

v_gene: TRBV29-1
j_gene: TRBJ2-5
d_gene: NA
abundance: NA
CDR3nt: TGCAGCGACCACCTCGGGGAACCCCCGGAGACCCAGTACTTC
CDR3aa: CSDHLGEPPETQYF

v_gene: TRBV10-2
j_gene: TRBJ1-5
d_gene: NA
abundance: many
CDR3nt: TGCGCCAGCGGGGGGGATCAGCCCCAGCATTTT
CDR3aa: CASGGDQPQHF

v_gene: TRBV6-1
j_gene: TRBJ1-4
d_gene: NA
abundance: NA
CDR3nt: TGTGCCAGCAGTGCCTCTACGGGGGATGGGGGAAGTGAGGAAAAACTGTTTTTT
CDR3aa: CASSASTGDGGSEEKLFF

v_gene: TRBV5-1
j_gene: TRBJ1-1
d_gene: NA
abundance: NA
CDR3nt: TGCGCCAGCAGCGCGGGGGGGACCGCTGACACTGAAGCTTTCTTT
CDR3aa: CASSAGGTADTEAFF

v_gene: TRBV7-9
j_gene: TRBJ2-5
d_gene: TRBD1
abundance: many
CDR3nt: TGTGCCAGCAGCCACGAAGGGGGCGGGTTGGAGACCCAGTACTTC
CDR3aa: CASSHEGGGLETQYF

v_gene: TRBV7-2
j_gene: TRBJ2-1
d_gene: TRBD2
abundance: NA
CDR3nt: TGTGCCAGCAGTTTAGAAAAGGGGACTAGTTTTGGTGAGCAGTTCTTC
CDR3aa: CASSLEKGTSFGEQFF

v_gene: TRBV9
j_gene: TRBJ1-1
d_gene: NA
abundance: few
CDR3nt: TGTGCCAGCAGCCGGGGGGTGAACACTGAAGCTTTCTTT
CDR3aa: CASSRGVNTEAFF

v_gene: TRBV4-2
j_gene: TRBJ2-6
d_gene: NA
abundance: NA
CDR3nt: TGTGCCAGCAGCCAAGAGATTGGGGGGGCTAACGTCCTGACTTTC
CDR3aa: CASSQEIGGANVLTF

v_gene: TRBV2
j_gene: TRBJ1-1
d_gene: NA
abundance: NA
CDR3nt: TGTGCCAGCAGGGGCCACTCCGGGGCCACTGAAGCTTTCTTT
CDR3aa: CASRGHSGATEAFF

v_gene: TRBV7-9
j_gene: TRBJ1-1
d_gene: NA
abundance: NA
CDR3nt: TGTGCCAGCACCCTGGGGGGCGGCTTCACTGAAGCTTTCTTT
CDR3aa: CASTLGGGFTEAFF